This record concerns one T cell receptor (beta chain) sequence. The CDR3 totals 16 residues. Germline V gene sequence: CDR1 MNHNY, CDR2 SVGAGI (reference sequence). V was clipped by 5 bases and J by 7 bases; unmatched bases: 13. The sample belongs to a study of blood T cell repertoires in COVID-19. Study as a whole: COVID-19 samples from acute and convalescent phases originated in the United States, Italy and Spain. The cDNA or gDNA used as material had been derived from T cells, B-cell-depleted T cells, or PBMCs.

In the source study's methods: Estimation of nucleated cell counts was performed using reference gene primer amplification. The assay was immunoSEQ multiplex PCR, and TCRdb's table has in-frame clones only and misses some. That table gives V, J and clone size, and the DNA gave D and trimming. The table lists tens of thousands of clones, roughly 85% of them singletons. Sequenced sample: peripheral blood. V gene TRBV6-6 combines with J gene TRBJ2-3, with TRBD2 identical over 9 bases. The source of this sequence is a woman aged 55-69 years with acute or convalescent COVID-19. DNA of the CDR3: TGTGCCAGCAGTCGAGCCTTAGCGGGAGCACTGAATACGCAGTATTTT. Translation: CASSRALAGALNTQYF.